The present T cell receptor (beta chain) was sequenced within a study of T-cell reconstitution after alpha-beta-depleted transplantation in children. Unique molecular identifiers were built into the TCRbeta library. TCRdb re-analysed the PCR reads in MiXCR, keeping a single row per CDR3 protein. Among roughly 220,000 distinct CDR3 sequences listed, approximately 12% were seen once. There are many counts of this clonotype. The sequence was collected from a human donor who donated a stem cell graft to a child with acute lymphoblastic leukemia. The material sequenced was PBMCs from the stem cell graft donor, taken from the stem cell graft.

CDR3 residues: CASSGPQGRGNIQYF. The CDR3 DNA follows: TGTGCCAGCAGTGGACCACAGGGAAGGGGCAACATTCAGTACTTC. V and J are TRBV28 and TRBJ2-4; D may be TRBD1 (6 bases). Trimming removed 5 bases at V and 7 bases at J, with 18 bases between. CDR3 size: 15 residues. From germline, CDR1 is MDHEN and CDR2 SYDVKM. Looking up the rest from reference TRBV28 and TRBJ2-4 gives the full variable domain: DVKVTQSSRYLVKRTGEKVFLECVQDMDHENMFWYRQDPGLGLRLIYFSYDVKMKEKGDIPEGYSVSREKKERFSLILESASTNQTSMYLCASSGPQGRGNIQYFGAGTRLSVL.